This T cell receptor beta chain emerged from a study of Graves' ophthalmopathy and Graves' hyperthyroidism. The CDR3 length is 13 residues. The V gene's germline CDR1 is SGHTA and CDR2 FQGNSA. V gave up 5 bases and J gave up 7 bases, with 14 bases separating them. This clonotype showed up many times. Amplified TCR beta CDR3 regions were obtained using RNA transcripts as template. RT-PCR with HTBI primers came first, then second-round multiplex PCR. TCRdb used MiXCR to reprocess the multiplex PCR reads, holding one entry per CDR3 protein. The profile covers 620,000 or so distinct CDR3 sequences, with 22% appearing a single time and more than 5.5% taken by the ten largest. The PBMC fraction was derived from around 10 ml of fresh peripheral blood.

The sequence derives from a woman under 30 with stable Graves' hyperthyroidism. Some clones in this sample may be carry-over from other donors' samples. V and J are TRBV7-2 and TRBJ2-5, with D uncertain. Sequenced material: peripheral blood. For the CDR3, the DNA is TGTGCCAGCAGCCCCTCAGCCGGTGGGACCCAGTACTTC. Its translation: CASSPSAGGTQYF.